This entry lists 27 T cell receptor beta chains sequenced from one sample in a study of blood T cell repertoires in COVID-19. TCRdb's table, derived via immunoSEQ multiplex PCR, lists solely in-frame clones and lacks some. There are 200,000 to 250,000 clones in the sample; about 85% occur only once, and 10% to 13% lies in the top ten. The sample taken for sequencing was PBMCs or T cells enriched from blood (not recorded which). Source of these receptors: a young man who had recovered from COVID-19.

The V and J genes are TRBV30 and TRBJ1-5; 11 bases match TRBD1. Germline V gives CDR1 GTSNPN, CDR2 SVGIG (reference sequence). V was clipped by 3 bases and J by 2 bases; unmatched bases: 0. The CDR3 contains 14 residues. CDR3 DNA sequence: TGTGCCTGGAGGGGACAGGGGGGCAATCAGCCCCAGCATTTT. This codes for CAWRGQGGNQPQHF.

The chain carries TRBV6-6 and TRBJ1-1, with TRBD1 matching over 11 bases. The CDR3 is made up of 15 amino acids. The V gene end was trimmed by 7 bases and the J gene end by 2 bases; junction bases not matched to a gene: 6. Germline V gene lookup returns CDR1 MNHNY and CDR2 SVGAGI (reference sequence). CDR3 sequence (DNA): TGTGCCAGCACTTGGACAGGGGGCCTTAACACTGAAGCTTTCTTT. Translated, it gives CASTWTGGLNTEAFF.

This clone was counted a few times. This chain joins TRBV7-9 and TRBJ1-4, with 7 bases that match TRBD1. V shed 5 bases, J shed 4 bases, and the junction held 13 bases outside the gene matches. CDR3 length: 17 residues. Germline V lookup: CDR1 SEHNR, CDR2 FQNEAQ (reference sequence). The chain's CDR3 is CASSPGVGDRLNEKLFF. CDR3 bases: TGTGCCAGCAGCCCCGGGGTCGGGGACAGACTTAATGAAAAACTGTTTTTT.

The chain is built from TRBV4-1 and TRBJ1-2, with 8 bases matching TRBD1. Trimming took 0 bases from V and 8 from J; bases not matched to a gene: 11. CDR1 MGHRA and CDR2 YSYEKL come from the germline V gene. The CDR3 consists of 16 residues. The CDR3 sequence is CASSQDPGQANGGYTF. Written as DNA, the CDR3 is TGCGCCAGCAGCCAAGACCCGGGACAGGCGAATGGAGGCTACACCTTC.

This chain links TRBV4-2 with TRBJ2-7, with 12 nucleotides matching TRBD2. Per the germline V gene, CDR1 is LGHNA and CDR2 is YNFKEQ. V was pared by 4 bases and J by 4 bases, with 2 bases of the junction left unmatched. This CDR3 spans 14 amino acids. The DNA of the CDR3 is TGTGCCAGCAGCCGAGGACTAGCGGGATACGAGCAGTACTTC. It yields the protein CASSRGLAGYEQYF.

The rearrangement uses TRBV4-1 and TRBJ2-5; D call uncertain. Germline V CDR1 and CDR2: MGHRA, YSYEKL. This CDR3 is 13 amino acids long. Between the trimmed V and J ends, which lost 4 bases and 7 bases, there was a span of 13 bases. CDR3 region: CASSPHGSGTQYF. CDR3 coding DNA: TGCGCCAGCAGCCCTCACGGTTCGGGGACCCAGTACTTC.

The rearrangement joins TRBV4-1 to TRBJ1-4, with 8 bases that match TRBD1. CDR3 length: 14 amino acids. V was clipped by 1 base and J by 7 bases; unmatched bases: 2. The germline V gene has CDR1 MGHRA and CDR2 YSYEKL. The CDR3 sequence: CASSQAGGGEKLFF. In nucleotides, the CDR3 is TGCGCCAGCAGCCAAGCAGGGGGCGGTGAAAAACTGTTTTTT.

The chain combines TRBV2 with TRBJ1-4; TRBD1 is a possible D gene (6 bases). The V gene's germline CDR1 is SNHLY and CDR2 FYNNEI. Trimming cost V 6 bases and J 3 bases, with 14 bases left between them. CDR3 size: 15 residues. CDR3 DNA sequence: TGTGCCAGCAGAGAACAGGGCACGGCTAATGAAAAACTGTTTTTT. Its translation is CASREQGTANEKLFF.

The chain combines TRBV28 with TRBJ2-5; 12 bases map to TRBD2. Trimming at V came to 3 bases and at J to 4 bases, leaving 15 bases not matched to a gene. The CDR3 has 19 residues. CDR1 is MDHEN and CDR2 is SYDVKM in the germline V gene. The CDR3 reads CASSLISGIQTSGRETQYF. In DNA form, the CDR3 reads TGTGCCAGCAGTTTGATCTCGGGAATACAGACTAGCGGGAGAGAGACCCAGTACTTC.

The rearrangement links TRBV30 to TRBJ1-1; D is possibly TRBD1 (6 bases). Trimming stripped 1 base from V and 4 bases from J, with 7 bases between. The V gene's germline CDR1 is GTSNPN and CDR2 SVGIG (reference sequence). The CDR3 has 12 amino acids. The CDR3 nucleotides read TGTGCCTGGAGTGGAGGGGGCACTGAAGCTTTCTTT. Translation gives CAWSGGGTEAFF.

The V call is TRBV3-1 (or the pseudogene TRBV3-2), the J call TRBJ1-4, with D unclear. The germline V gene encodes CDR1 LGHDT and CDR2 YNNKEL (reference sequence). Trimming took 4 bases from V and 0 from J, leaving 12 bases between them. The CDR3 consists of 16 residues. The DNA of the CDR3 is TGTGCCAGCAGCCCAGAGTTCGGTGCAACTAATGAAAAACTGTTTTTT. Its translation is CASSPEFGATNEKLFF.

The chain combines TRBV7-2 with TRBJ2-2; D uncertain. Between the trimmed V and J ends, which lost 6 bases and 7 bases, there was a span of 12 bases. The CDR3 consists of 13 residues. CDR1 is SGHTA and CDR2 is FQGNSA in the germline V gene. CDR3 in amino acids: CASSIPPLGELFF. CDR3 bases: TGTGCCAGCAGTATTCCCCCCCTCGGGGAGCTGTTTTTT. Combining the CDR3 with reference TRBV7-2 and TRBJ2-2 gives the whole variable domain GAGVSQSPSNKVTEKGKDVELRCDPISGHTALYWYRQSLGQGLEFLIYFQGNSAPDKSGLPSDRFSAERTGGSVSTLTIQRTQQEDSAVYLCASSIPPLGELFFGEGSRLTVL.

Notes on this clone: One junction end disagrees with the germline gene, perhaps due to a read error. The chain combines TRBV20-1 with TRBJ1-1, with 8 bases matching TRBD1. The germline CDR1 and CDR2 sequences are DFQATT and SNEGSKA (reference sequence). The CDR3 consists of 10 residues. The CDR3, as DNA: TGCAGTGCTAGTGGGCAGGGGGCTGTCTTT. This gives the protein CSASGQGAVF.

V and J are TRBV28 and TRBJ2-7, with TRBD2 as a possible D gene (7 bases). The CDR3 is 13 residues long. Looked up from germline, CDR1 is MDHEN and CDR2 is SYDVKM. Trimming left V 3 bases short and J 5 bases short, with 11 bases between. Here the CDR3 reads CASSFSGGNEQYF. As DNA, the CDR3 is TGTGCCAGCAGTTTTTCGGGGGGCAACGAGCAGTACTTC.

The chain employs TRBV27 and TRBJ1-1, with 10 nucleotides matching TRBD1. The CDR3 consists of 11 residues. Trimming at V came to 4 bases and at J to 11 bases, leaving 1 base not matched to a gene. The germline CDR1 and CDR2 sequences are MNHEY and SMNVEV (reference sequence). For the CDR3, the DNA is TGTGCCAGCAGTTCGGACAGGGGGGCTTTCTTT. It is translated as CASSSDRGAFF.

The genes are TRBV10-3 and TRBJ2-2; 7 bases agree with TRBD2. The CDR3 has 16 amino acids. V was clipped by 0 bases and J by 4 bases; unmatched bases: 5. Germline CDR1 and CDR2: ENHRY and SYGVKD. The CDR3 nucleotides read TGTGCCATCAGTGAGTCGACGGGGGGTGGCACCGGGGAGCTGTTTTTT. It encodes CAISESTGGGTGELFF.

The genes are TRBV3-1 (or the pseudogene TRBV3-2) and TRBJ2-5; D is unresolved. There are 17 residues in the CDR3. Trimming removed 0 bases at V and 1 base at J, with 15 bases between. In germline, CDR1 is LGHDT, CDR2 YNNKEL (reference sequence). The CDR3 coding sequence is TGTGCCAGCAGCCAAGATCTCGTCTCGGAGTTCCAAGAGACCCAGTACTTC. Translated, it gives CASSQDLVSEFQETQYF.

This clone has only one observation. Its ends do not fully match the called genes, so a read error is possible. The CDR3 protein is CASSSRLQGPVGEQYF. DNA of the CDR3: TGTGCTAGCAGCTCCCGACTACAGGGACCAGTAGGGGAGCAGTACTTC. This chain links TRBV7-7 with TRBJ2-7; D is possibly TRBD1 (6 bases). Germline CDR1 and CDR2: SSHAT and FNYEAQ (reference sequence). The CDR3 sequence is 16 residues long. The full variable domain, completed using reference TRBV7-7 and TRBJ2-7, is GAGVSQSPRYKVTKRGQDVTLRCDPISSHATLYWYQQALGQGPEFLTYFNYEAQPDKSGLPSDRFSAERPEGSISTLTIQRTEQRDSAMYRCASSSRLQGPVGEQYFGPGTRLTVT.

The rearrangement links TRBV18 to TRBJ1-1; D is perhaps TRBD1 (5 bases). This CDR3 has 15 residues. Germline values: CDR1 KGHSH, CDR2 LQKENI. Between the trimmed V and J ends, which lost 0 bases and 4 bases, there was a span of 12 bases. The CDR3 here is CASSPPGGASTEAFF. DNA for the CDR3: TGTGCCAGCTCACCACCGGGCGGGGCCTCCACTGAAGCTTTCTTT.

The rearrangement uses TRBV27 and TRBJ1-4; D may be TRBD1 (6 bases). Trimming took off 9 bases at V and 3 bases at J, with 11 bases between the two ends. Germline lookup yields CDR1 MNHEY and CDR2 SMNVEV (reference sequence). The CDR3 runs to 13 residues. CDR3 in DNA: TGTGCCAGGAGGACAGCCCCTAATGAAAAACTGTTTTTT. Protein product: CARRTAPNEKLFF.

The chain uses TRBV14 and TRBJ2-2, with D hard to call. The CDR3 runs to 13 residues. Trimming pared 3 bases from V and 1 base from J, leaving 3 bases between. Germline loops: CDR1 SGHDN, CDR2 FVKESK. The CDR3 nucleotides read TGTGCCAGCAGCCACCTGAACACCGGGGAGCTGTTTTTT. Protein product: CASSHLNTGELFF.

V gene TRBV30 combines with J gene TRBJ1-6; D may be TRBD1 (5 bases). V lost 2 bases and J 10 bases, leaving 12 bases between the germline ends. The CDR3 is made up of 13 amino acids. CDR1 and CDR2 from the germline V gene are GTSNPN and SVGIG (reference sequence). In nucleotides, the CDR3 is TGTGCCTGGAGTTCGCAGGGCACATCACCCCTCCACTTT. Translating it yields CAWSSQGTSPLHF.

The V gene is TRBV7-2, the J gene TRBJ2-5, with a tentative D call TRBD2 (6 bases). Germline V gene lookup returns CDR1 SGHTA and CDR2 FQGNSA. Trimming took 3 bases from V and 5 from J, leaving 13 bases between them. CDR3 length equals 14 residues. The DNA of the CDR3 is TGTGCCAGCAGCTTCCAGGGAAGCGGGGAGACCCAGTACTTC. Its translation: CASSFQGSGETQYF.

The chain joins TRBV5-1 to TRBJ2-5; 7 bases agree with TRBD1. The CDR3 is 13 residues long. Germline assignment: CDR1 SGHRS and CDR2 YFSETQ. J lost 4 bases, V lost 3 bases, and 3 bases had no gene match. For the CDR3, the DNA is TGCGCCAGCAGCTCGGGACAGTTAGAGACCCAGTACTTC. Protein product: CASSSGQLETQYF.

This clone was detected only a few times. The chain has TRBV11-2 and TRBJ2-2; 8 bases map to TRBD2. Trimming took 2 bases from V and 6 from J; bases not matched to a gene: 8. The CDR3 spans 16 residues. The germline V gene encodes CDR1 SGHAT and CDR2 FQNNGV. The CDR3 loop reads CASSLSAGVVAGELFF. The CDR3 nucleotides read TGTGCCAGCAGCTTATCAGCGGGAGTTGTAGCCGGGGAGCTGTTTTTT.

This rearrangement joins TRBV5-1 to TRBJ1-4; D gene uncertain. The CDR3 is made up of 13 amino acids. Trimming left V 0 bases short and J 7 bases short, with 7 bases between. Germline CDR1 reads SGHRS; CDR2 reads YFSETQ. This chain's CDR3 is CASSLGPGEKLFF. CDR3 DNA sequence: TGCGCCAGCAGCTTGGGTCCGGGTGAAAAACTGTTTTTT.

The CDR3 reads CASSLDYPGELFF. CDR3 DNA: TGTGCCAGCAGCTTAGACTATCCCGGGGAGCTGTTTTTT. The genes are TRBV11-2 and TRBJ2-2; D gene ambiguous. The CDR3 contains 13 residues. With 0 bases removed from V and 6 bases from J, the gap between germline ends came to 5 bases. Germline loops: CDR1 SGHAT, CDR2 FQNNGV.